This T cell receptor (beta chain) emerged from a study of blood T cell repertoires in COVID-19. Study context: Samples came from the United States, Italy and Spain, spanning acute and convalescent COVID-19. PBMCs, B-cell-depleted T cells, or T cells provided the cDNA or gDNA that made up the material.

Study processing details: It was from reference gene primer amplification that nucleated cell counts were estimated. The repertoire was sequenced with immunoSEQ multiplex PCR; TCRdb's copy has only in-frame clones and lacks some. That table furnishes V, J and clone size, whereas the DNA furnished D and trimming. The table includes approximately 220,000 clones, 65% to 85% detected once. Germline CDR1 SGHRS, CDR2 YFSETQ. Trimming at V came to 4 bases and at J to 0 bases, leaving 3 bases not matched to a gene. The CDR3 is 14 residues long. The sequence was obtained from a woman aged 55-69 years with acute or convalescent COVID-19. Material for sequencing was peripheral blood. This chain joins TRBV5-1 and TRBJ1-1, with 7 nucleotides matching TRBD1. The CDR3 sequence is CASSRDRVNTEAFF. In nucleotides, the CDR3 is TGCGCCAGCAGCCGAGACAGGGTGAACACTGAAGCTTTCTTT.